Presented here are 7 T cell receptor beta chains from one specimen sequenced in a study of blood T cell repertoires in COVID-19. The data were produced by immunoSEQ multiplex PCR, yet TCRdb's version contains in-frame clones alone and is incomplete. The repertoire holds a few hundred thousand clones, with 75% to 90% as singletons. Material: PBMCs or T cells enriched from blood (not recorded which). The receptors shown here come from a man aged 18-30 years who had recovered from COVID-19.

This clone occurred a few times. The chain recombines TRBV2 with TRBJ1-1, with a weak D call TRBD1 (5 bases). V dropped 8 bases and J dropped 4 bases, with 14 bases sitting between them. The CDR3 sequence is 13 residues long. Per germline, CDR1 SNHLY and CDR2 FYNNEI. The chain's CDR3 is CASLGSGITEAFF. The CDR3 DNA reads TGTGCCAGCTTAGGCTCAGGGATCACTGAAGCTTTCTTT. The full variable domain, completed using reference TRBV2 and TRBJ1-1, is EPEVTQTPSHQVTQMGQEVILRCVPISNHLYFYWYRQILGQKVEFLVSFYNNEISEKSEIFDDQFSVERPDGSNFTLKIRSTKLEDSAMYFCASLGSGITEAFFGQGTRLTVV.

This clone was observed once. This CDR3 reads CASTPGGQGGMEFF. The CDR3 DNA is TGCGCCAGCACCCCGGGGGGACAGGGGGGGATGGAGTTCTTC. The chain joins TRBV4-1 to TRBJ2-1; TRBD1 aligns across 11 bases. Germline V CDR1 and CDR2: MGHRA, YSYEKL. V gave up 7 bases and J gave up 14 bases; unmatched junction bases: 13. The CDR3 extends over 14 amino acids.

The chain recombines TRBV10-1 with TRBJ2-7, with D maybe TRBD1 (6 bases). Germline V lookup: CDR1 WNHNN, CDR2 SYGVQD (reference sequence). The CDR3 is 15 residues long. V dropped 6 bases and J dropped 6 bases, with 21 bases sitting between them. CDR3 sequence reads: CASSELTGSRGEQYF. The CDR3 coding sequence is TGCGCCAGCAGCGAACTTACAGGGTCTCGAGGCGAGCAGTACTTC.

V gene TRBV10-2 combines with J gene TRBJ2-3; 8 positions match TRBD2. Trimming removed 7 bases from V and 2 bases from J; junction bases left unmatched: 5. Germline V gene lookup returns CDR1 WSHSY and CDR2 SAAADI. This CDR3 region has 14 residues. This chain's CDR3 is CASKAGVPTDTQYF. In nucleotides, the CDR3 is TGCGCCAGCAAAGCGGGAGTTCCCACAGATACGCAGTATTTT.

The chain has TRBV5-4 and TRBJ2-7; no definite D call. The CDR3 length is 14 residues. Germline V CDR1 and CDR2: SGHNT, YYREEE (reference sequence). Trimming took 4 bases from V and 1 from J, leaving 12 bases between them. The CDR3 loop is CASSQSSRSYEQYF. The CDR3 DNA is TGTGCCAGCAGCCAATCGAGCCGTTCCTACGAGCAGTACTTC.

The chain carries TRBV5-5 and TRBJ2-7; possibly TRBD1 for D (6 bases). The length of the CDR3 is 13 residues. Germline V CDR1 and CDR2: SGHKS, YYEKEE (reference sequence). Trimming shortened V by 1 base and J by 6 bases, and 11 bases separated the two germline ends. CDR3 region: CASSLNRQAEQYF. The CDR3 nucleotides are TGTGCCAGCAGCTTGAATCGACAGGCCGAGCAGTACTTC.

J is TRBJ1-5 and V is TRBV18; perhaps TRBD1 as D (5 bases). The CDR3 has 14 amino acids. Trimming removed 5 bases from V and 4 bases from J, with 12 bases in between. Looked up from germline, CDR1 is KGHSH and CDR2 is LQKENI. The CDR3 spells CASSLMDMNQPQHF. CDR3 DNA sequence: TGTGCCAGCTCATTAATGGACATGAATCAGCCCCAGCATTTT.